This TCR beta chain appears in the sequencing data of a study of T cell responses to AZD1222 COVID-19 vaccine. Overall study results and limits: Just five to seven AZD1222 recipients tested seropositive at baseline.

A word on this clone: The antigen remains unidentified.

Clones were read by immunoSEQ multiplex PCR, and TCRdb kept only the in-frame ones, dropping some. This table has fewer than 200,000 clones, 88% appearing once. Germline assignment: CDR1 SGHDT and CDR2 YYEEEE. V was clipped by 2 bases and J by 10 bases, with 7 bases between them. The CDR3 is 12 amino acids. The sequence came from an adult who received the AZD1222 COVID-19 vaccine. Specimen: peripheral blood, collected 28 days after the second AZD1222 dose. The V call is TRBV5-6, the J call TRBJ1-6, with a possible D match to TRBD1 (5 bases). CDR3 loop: CASSFDRSPLHF. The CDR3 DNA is TGTGCCAGCAGCTTCGACAGATCACCCCTCCACTTT.